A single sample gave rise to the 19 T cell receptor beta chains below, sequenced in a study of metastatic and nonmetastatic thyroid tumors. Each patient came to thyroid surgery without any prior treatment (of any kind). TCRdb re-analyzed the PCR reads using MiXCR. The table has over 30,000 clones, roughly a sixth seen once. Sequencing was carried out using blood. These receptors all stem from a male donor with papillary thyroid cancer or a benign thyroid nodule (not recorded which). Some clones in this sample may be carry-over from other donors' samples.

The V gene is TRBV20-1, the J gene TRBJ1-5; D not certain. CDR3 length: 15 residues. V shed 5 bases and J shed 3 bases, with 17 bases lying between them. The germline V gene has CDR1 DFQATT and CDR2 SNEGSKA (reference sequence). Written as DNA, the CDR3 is TGCAGTGCTCATGAGGGATGGAACGTCAATCAGCCCCAGCATTTT. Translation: CSAHEGWNVNQPQHF.

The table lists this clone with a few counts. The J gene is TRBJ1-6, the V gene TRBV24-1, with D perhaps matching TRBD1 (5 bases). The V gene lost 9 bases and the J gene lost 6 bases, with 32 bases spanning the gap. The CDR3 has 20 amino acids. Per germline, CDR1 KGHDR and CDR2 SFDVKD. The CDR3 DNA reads TGTGCCACCTGGGTTACTTGGATAGCGGAGGGGACGTTTTTTAATTCACCCCTCCACTTT. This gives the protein CATWVTWIAEGTFFNSPLHF.

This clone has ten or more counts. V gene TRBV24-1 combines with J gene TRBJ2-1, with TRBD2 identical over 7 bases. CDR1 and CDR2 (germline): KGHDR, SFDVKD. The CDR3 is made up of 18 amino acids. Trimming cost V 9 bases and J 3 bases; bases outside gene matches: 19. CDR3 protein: CATLTLLAAQPNYNEQFF. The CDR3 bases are TGTGCCACCCTTACTTTGCTAGCGGCCCAACCAAACTACAATGAGCAGTTCTTC.

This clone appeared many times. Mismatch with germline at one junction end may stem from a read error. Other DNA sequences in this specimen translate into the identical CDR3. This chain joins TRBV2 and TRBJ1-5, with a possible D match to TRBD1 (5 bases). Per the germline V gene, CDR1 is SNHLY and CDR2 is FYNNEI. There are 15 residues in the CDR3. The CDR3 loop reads CASSEGNSGIQPQHF. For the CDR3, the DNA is TGTGCCAGCAGTGAAGGTAATTCAGGGATTCAGCCTCAGCATTTT.

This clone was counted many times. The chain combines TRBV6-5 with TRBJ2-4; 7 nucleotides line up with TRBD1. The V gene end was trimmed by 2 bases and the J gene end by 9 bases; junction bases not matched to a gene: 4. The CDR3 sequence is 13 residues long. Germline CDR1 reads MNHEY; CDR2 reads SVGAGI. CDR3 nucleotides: TGTGCCAGCAGTTACGAGGGGGCCGGCATTCAGTACTTC. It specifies CASSYEGAGIQYF.

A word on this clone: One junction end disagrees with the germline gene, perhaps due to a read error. The CDR3 loop reads CASSSQIQATQYF. Here the CDR3 DNA reads TGTGCCAGCAGTTCCCAAATCCAAGCGACCCAGTACTTC. This chain uses TRBV28 with TRBJ2-5; D is uncertain. The CDR3 runs to 13 residues. Germline-derived CDR1 and CDR2 are MDHEN and SYDVKM.

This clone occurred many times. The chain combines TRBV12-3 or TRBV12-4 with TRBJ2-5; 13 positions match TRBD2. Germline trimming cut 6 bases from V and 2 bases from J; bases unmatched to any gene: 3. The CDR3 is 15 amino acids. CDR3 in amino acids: CASRTSGGGQETQYF. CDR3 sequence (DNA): TGTGCCAGCAGAACTAGCGGGGGGGGTCAAGAGACCCAGTACTTC.

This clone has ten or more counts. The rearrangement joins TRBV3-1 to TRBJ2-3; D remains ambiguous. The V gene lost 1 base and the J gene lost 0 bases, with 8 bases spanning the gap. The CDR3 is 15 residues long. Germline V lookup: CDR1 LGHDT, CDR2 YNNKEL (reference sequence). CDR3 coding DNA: TGTGCCAGCAGCCAAGGGCTCCTTAGCACAGATACGCAGTATTTT. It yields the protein CASSQGLLSTDTQYF.

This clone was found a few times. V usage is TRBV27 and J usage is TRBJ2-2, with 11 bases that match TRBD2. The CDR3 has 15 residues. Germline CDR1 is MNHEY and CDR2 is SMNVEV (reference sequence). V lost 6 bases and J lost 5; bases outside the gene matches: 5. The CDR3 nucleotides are TGTGCCAGCAGGGTCACTAGCGGGAGAACCGGGGAGCTGTTTTTT. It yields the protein CASRVTSGRTGELFF.

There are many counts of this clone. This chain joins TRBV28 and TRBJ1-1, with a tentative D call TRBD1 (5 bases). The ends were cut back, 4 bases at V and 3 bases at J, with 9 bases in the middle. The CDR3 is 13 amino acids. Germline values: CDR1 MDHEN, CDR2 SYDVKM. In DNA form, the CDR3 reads TGTGCCAGCAGTTACCAGGGAGACACTGAAGCTTTCTTT. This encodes CASSYQGDTEAFF.

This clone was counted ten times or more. As DNA, the CDR3 is TGCAGTGCTAATGGACCGGGGGCCGATAGCACAGATACGCAGTATTTT. It is translated as CSANGPGADSTDTQYF. This rearrangement joins TRBV20-1 to TRBJ2-3; D tentatively fits TRBD1 or TRBD2 (6 bases each). CDR1 is DFQATT, CDR2 SNEGSKA, per germline (reference sequence). The CDR3 sequence is 16 residues long. V lost 4 bases, J lost 0 bases, and 17 bases lay in between.

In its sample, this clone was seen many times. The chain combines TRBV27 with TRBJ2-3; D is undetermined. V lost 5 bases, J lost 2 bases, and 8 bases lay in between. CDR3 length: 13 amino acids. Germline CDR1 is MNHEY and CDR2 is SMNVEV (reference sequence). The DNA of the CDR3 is TGTGCCAGCAGTGCCTACACCACAGATACGCAGTATTTT. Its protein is CASSAYTTDTQYF.

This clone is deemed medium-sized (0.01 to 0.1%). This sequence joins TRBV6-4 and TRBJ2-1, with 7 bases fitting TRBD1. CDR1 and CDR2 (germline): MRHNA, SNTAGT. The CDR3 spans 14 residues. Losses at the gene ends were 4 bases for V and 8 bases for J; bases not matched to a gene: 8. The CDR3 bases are TGTGCCAGCAGTGGGGGACAGCGAATCGATGAGCAGTTCTTC. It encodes CASSGGQRIDEQFF.

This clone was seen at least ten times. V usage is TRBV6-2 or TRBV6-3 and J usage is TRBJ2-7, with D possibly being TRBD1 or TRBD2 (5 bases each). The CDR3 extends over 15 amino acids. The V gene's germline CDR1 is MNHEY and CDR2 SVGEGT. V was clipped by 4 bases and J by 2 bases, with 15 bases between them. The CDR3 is CASSSLGTGPYEQYF. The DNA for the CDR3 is TGTGCCAGCAGTTCACTCGGGACCGGTCCCTACGAGCAGTACTTC.

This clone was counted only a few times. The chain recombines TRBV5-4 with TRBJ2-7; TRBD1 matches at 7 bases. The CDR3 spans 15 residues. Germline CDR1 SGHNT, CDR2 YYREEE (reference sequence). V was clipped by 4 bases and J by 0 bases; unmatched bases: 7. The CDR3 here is CASSVGTANSYEQYF. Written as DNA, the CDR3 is TGTGCCAGCAGCGTTGGGACAGCTAACTCCTACGAGCAGTACTTC.

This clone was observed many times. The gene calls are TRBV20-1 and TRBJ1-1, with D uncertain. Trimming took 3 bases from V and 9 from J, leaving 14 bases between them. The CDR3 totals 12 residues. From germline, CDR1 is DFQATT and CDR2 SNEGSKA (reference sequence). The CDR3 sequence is CSARMGGPQAFF. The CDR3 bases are TGCAGTGCTAGGATGGGCGGCCCCCAAGCTTTCTTT.

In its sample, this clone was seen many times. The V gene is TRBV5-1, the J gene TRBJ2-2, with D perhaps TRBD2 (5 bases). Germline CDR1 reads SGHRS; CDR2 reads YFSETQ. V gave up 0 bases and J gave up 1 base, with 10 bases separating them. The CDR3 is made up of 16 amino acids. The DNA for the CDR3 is TGCGCCAGCAGCTTGGTGCTAGCAGTGAACACCGGGGAGCTGTTTTTT. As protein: CASSLVLAVNTGELFF.

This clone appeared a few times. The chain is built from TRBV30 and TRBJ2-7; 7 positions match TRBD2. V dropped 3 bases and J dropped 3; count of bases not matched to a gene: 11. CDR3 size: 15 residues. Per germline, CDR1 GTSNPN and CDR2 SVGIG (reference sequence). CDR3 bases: TGTGCCTGGAGGGGGCTAGCGGTGGGGTACTACGAGCAGTACTTC. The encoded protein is CAWRGLAVGYYEQYF. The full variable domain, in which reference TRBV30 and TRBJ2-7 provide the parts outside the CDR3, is SQTIHQWPATLVQPVGSPLSLECTVEGTSNPNLYWYRQAAGRGLQLLFYSVGIGQISSEVPQNLSASRPQDRQFILSSKKLLLSDSGFYLCAWRGLAVGYYEQYFGPGTRLTVT.

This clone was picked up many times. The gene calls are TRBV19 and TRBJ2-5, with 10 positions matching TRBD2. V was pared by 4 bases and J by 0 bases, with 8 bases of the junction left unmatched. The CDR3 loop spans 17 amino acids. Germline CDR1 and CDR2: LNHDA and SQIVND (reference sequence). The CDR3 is CASSTIAGGLYQETQYF. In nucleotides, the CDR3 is TGTGCCAGTAGTACGATAGCGGGGGGACTGTACCAAGAGACCCAGTACTTC. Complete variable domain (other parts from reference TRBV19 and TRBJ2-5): DGGITQSPKYLFRKEGQNVTLSCEQNLNHDAMYWYRQDPGQGLRLIYYSQIVNDFQKGDIAEGYSVSREKKESFPLTVTSAQKNPTAFYLCASSTIAGGLYQETQYFGPGTRLLVL.